This TCR beta chain is from a study of human T cells and chemical hapten exposure. About the study: 2% DPC applied to an approximately 2 cm by approximately 2 cm arm area sensitized donors. Patients were given diphenylcyclopropenone on the scalp weekly across the approximately 24-week study. Read at 6 days, the patch tests placed 0.01% DPC on the upper back. Findings of the study overall: Expanded TCR counts at PT1 were positively correlated with the patch test score.

Remarks on this clonotype: The antigen is not known.

TCRdb called the RACE reads again in MiXCR, with one record for every CDR3 protein. This table has fewer than 150,000 distinct CDR3 sequences, about 13% appearing once. Regarding time point: pre-sensitization, week 0. Treatment specified: therapeutic diphenylcyclopropenone sensitization with weekly scalp DPC. The CDR3 covers 13 residues. The germline gives CDR1 KGHSY, CDR2 FQNENV. Trimming shortened V by 8 bases and J by 7 bases, and 12 bases separated the two germline ends. The source is a woman aged 18-35 years with alopecia areata. Some clones in this sample may be carry-over from other donors' samples. Sequencing used whole blood, obtained in connection with sensitization to the hapten diphenylcyclopropenone (DPC). The chain couples TRBV16 to TRBJ1-6; D remains unclear. Here the CDR3 reads CASGVGGNSPLHF. CDR3 bases: TGTGCCAGCGGGGTCGGCGGGAATTCACCCCTCCACTTT.